This T cell receptor beta chain was sequenced for a study of blood T cells in healthy people across ages. This clonotype turned up a few times. Its antigen is currently unknown. The authors ran a second PCR of roughly 7 to 11 cycles using a sample-barcoded 5' primer and a J-beta primer mix. From the 5' RACE reads, TCRdb called clonotypes with MiXCR, one entry per CDR3 protein. The data hold 920,000 or so distinct CDR3 sequences, with under 55% observed a single time. Findings of the study overall: It was held that the diversity estimates obtained from one million T cells were underestimates.

Sequencing used blood. The clonotype was recovered from a woman between 55 and 75 years old in good health.

CDR3 loop: CASSQTPSGPSTDTQYF. CDR3 in DNA: TGCGCCAGCAGCCAAACTCCCTCCGGGCCTAGCACAGATACGCAGTATTTT. The chain has TRBV4-1 and TRBJ2-3, with unresolved D. The germline V gene encodes CDR1 MGHRA and CDR2 YSYEKL. V was pared by 2 bases and J by 0 bases, with 15 bases between. CDR3 length: 17 residues.